This T cell receptor (beta chain) was recorded in a study of beta chain features in type 1 diabetes. Study-level background: The examined sorted cells totaled approximately 100 million across samples. Study-level findings and limits: At VDJ recombination sites, type 1 diabetes patients had fewer insertions and more deleted nucleotides. TCRB rearrangement may or may not be influenced by HLA type; here this remained unresolved.

CD45RO/CCR7/CD25/CD127/CD95/CD27 sorting isolated CD4+ naive, central memory, regulatory and stem cell-like memory cells. V trimming: 0 bases; J trimming: 5 bases; junction bases outside the gene matches: 2. The CDR3 consists of 15 residues. CDR1 and CDR2 (germline): SGHRS, YFSETQ. About this clone itself: Antigen specificity is unknown.

Sequencing targeted expressed TCRB transcripts, as all isolated RNA had been reverse transcribed. Here immunoSEQ multiplex PCR was the method, and the copy in TCRdb shows in-frame clones only, minus some. The sample shows roughly 400,000 clones, about 14% of them seen only once. The genes are TRBV5-1 and TRBJ2-1; 10 bases are shared with TRBD2. The specimen was naive CD4+ T cells from blood. This TCR was sampled from a woman between 18 and 29 years old in good health. The CDR3 loop reads CASSLASGSNNEQFF. The CDR3 nucleotides read TGCGCCAGCAGCTTGGCTAGCGGGAGCAACAATGAGCAGTTCTTC.